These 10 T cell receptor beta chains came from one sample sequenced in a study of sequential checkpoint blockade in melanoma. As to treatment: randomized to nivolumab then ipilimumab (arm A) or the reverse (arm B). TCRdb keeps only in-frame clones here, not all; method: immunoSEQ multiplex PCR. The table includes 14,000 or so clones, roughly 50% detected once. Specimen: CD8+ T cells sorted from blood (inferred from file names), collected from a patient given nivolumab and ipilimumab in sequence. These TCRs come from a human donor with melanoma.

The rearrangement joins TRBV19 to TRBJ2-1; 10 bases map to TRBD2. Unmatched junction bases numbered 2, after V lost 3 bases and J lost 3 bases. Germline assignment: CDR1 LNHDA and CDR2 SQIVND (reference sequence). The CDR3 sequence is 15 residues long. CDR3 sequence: CASSIGTSVYNEQFF. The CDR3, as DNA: TGTGCCAGTAGTATCGGGACTAGCGTCTACAATGAGCAGTTCTTC.

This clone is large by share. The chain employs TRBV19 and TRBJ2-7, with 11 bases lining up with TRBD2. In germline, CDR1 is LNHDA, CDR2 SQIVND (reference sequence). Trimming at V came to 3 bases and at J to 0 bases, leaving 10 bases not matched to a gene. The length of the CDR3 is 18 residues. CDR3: CASSIRAGTSGISYEQYF. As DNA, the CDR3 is TGTGCCAGTAGTATTAGGGCCGGGACTAGCGGAATCTCCTACGAGCAGTACTTC.

CDR3 DNA: TGTGCCATCACCGTACTAGCGGGGGGAAGCAGCTCCTACAATGAGCAGTTCTTC. Its translation: CAITVLAGGSSSYNEQFF. The chain links TRBV2 to TRBJ2-1; TRBD2 aligns across 12 bases. Germline V gives CDR1 SNHLY, CDR2 FYNNEI. Unmatched junction bases numbered 13, after V lost 10 bases and J lost 0 bases. The CDR3 consists of 18 residues.

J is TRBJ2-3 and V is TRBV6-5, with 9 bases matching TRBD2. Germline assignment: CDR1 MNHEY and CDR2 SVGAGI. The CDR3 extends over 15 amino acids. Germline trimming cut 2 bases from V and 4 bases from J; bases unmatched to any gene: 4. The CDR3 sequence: CASSYAGGLADTQYF. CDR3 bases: TGTGCCAGCAGTTACGCGGGAGGGTTGGCAGATACGCAGTATTTT.

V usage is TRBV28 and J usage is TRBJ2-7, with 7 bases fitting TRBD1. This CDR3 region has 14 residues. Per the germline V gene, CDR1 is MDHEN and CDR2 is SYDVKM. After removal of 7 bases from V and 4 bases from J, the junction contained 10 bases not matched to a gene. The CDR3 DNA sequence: TGTGCCAGCAAATATACAGGGGAAAGGTACGAGCAGTACTTC. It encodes CASKYTGERYEQYF.

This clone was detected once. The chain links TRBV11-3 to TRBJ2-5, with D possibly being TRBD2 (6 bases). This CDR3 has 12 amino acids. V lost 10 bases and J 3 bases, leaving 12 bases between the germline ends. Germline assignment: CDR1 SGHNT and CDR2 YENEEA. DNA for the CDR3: TGTGCCACCCCTCTAGCGAAAGAGACCCAGTACTTC. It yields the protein CATPLAKETQYF.

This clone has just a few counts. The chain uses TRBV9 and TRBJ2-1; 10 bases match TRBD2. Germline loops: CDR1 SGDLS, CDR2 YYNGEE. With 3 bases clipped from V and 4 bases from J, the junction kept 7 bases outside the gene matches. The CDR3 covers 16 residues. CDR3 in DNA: TGTGCCAGCAGCGCCTCAGCGGGGGGGCCGTACAATGAGCAGTTCTTC. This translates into CASSASAGGPYNEQFF.

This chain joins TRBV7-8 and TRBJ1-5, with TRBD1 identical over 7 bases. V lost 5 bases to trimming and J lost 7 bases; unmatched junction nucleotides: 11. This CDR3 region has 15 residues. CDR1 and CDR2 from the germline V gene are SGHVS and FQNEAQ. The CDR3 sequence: CASSSPGGFGQPQHF. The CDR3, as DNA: TGTGCCAGCAGCAGCCCAGGGGGGTTCGGGCAGCCCCAGCATTTT.

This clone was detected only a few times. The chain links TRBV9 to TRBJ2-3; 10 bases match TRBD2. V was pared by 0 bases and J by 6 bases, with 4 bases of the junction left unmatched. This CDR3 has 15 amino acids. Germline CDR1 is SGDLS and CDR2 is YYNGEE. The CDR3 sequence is CASSVASGGFDTQYF. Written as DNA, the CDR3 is TGTGCCAGCAGCGTAGCTAGCGGGGGTTTTGATACGCAGTATTTT.

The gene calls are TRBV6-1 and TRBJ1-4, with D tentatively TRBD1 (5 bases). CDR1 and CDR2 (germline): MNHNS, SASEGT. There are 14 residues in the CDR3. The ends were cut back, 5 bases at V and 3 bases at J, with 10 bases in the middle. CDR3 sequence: CASSLGEANEKLFF. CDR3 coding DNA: TGTGCCAGCAGTTTGGGGGAGGCTAATGAAAAACTGTTTTTT.